The T cell receptor beta chain under discussion was sequenced for a study of blood T cell repertoires in COVID-19. Study as a whole: Both acute and convalescent COVID-19 samples were obtained from the United States, Italy and Spain. From T cells, B-cell-depleted T cells, or PBMCs came the material, which was cDNA or gDNA.

The table came from immunoSEQ multiplex PCR; TCRdb's copy has only in-frame clones and leaves some out. The sample shows a few hundred thousand clones, 75% to 90% of them seen only once. Each participant's cohort was designated according to participant-reported clinical history. The CDR3 runs 19 residues. The germline CDR1 and CDR2 sequences are KGHSH and LQKENI. V dropped 2 bases and J dropped 4; count of bases not matched to a gene: 13. The source material was PBMCs or T cells enriched from blood (not recorded which). The gene calls are TRBV18 and TRBJ2-6; the match to TRBD1 covers 8 bases. The sequence was collected from a man aged 35-49 years who had recovered from COVID-19. CDR3 in amino acids: CASSPTRPGQGSGANVLTF. DNA for the CDR3: TGTGCCAGCTCACCAACCAGGCCAGGACAGGGTTCGGGGGCCAACGTCCTGACTTTC.